This T cell receptor beta chain was recovered during a study of blood T cell repertoires in COVID-19. Study details: T cells, B-cell-depleted T cells, or PBMCs provided the cDNA or gDNA that served as material.

Enrolled through a virtual design, the participants were between 18 and 89 years of age and came from some 26 US areas. Clinical histories supplied by participants themselves formed the basis of cohort assignment. Per germline, CDR1 GTSNPN and CDR2 SVGIG (reference sequence). After removal of 0 bases from V and 7 bases from J, the junction contained 4 bases not matched to a gene. This CDR3 spans 14 amino acids. The protocol was immunoSEQ multiplex PCR, while the TCRdb copy is restricted to in-frame clones and leaves out a portion. The sample has 250,000 to 300,000 clones, around 80% seen once. Specimen: PBMCs or T cells enriched from blood (not recorded which). This clonotype originated in a man aged 25 to 45 with acute COVID-19. The V call is TRBV30, the J call TRBJ1-4; 8 bases align to TRBD1. As DNA, the CDR3 is TGTGCCTGGAGTGTTCAGGGGGCAGCTGAAAAACTGTTTTTT. This translates into CAWSVQGAAEKLFF.